This is a list of T cell receptor beta chains from one sample in a study of shared clonotypes between healthy human individuals. The protocol was immunoSEQ multiplex PCR, while the TCRdb copy is restricted to in-frame clones and leaves out a portion. Here the sample spans about 1.1 million clones, approximately 80% being singletons. Sequencing used memory CD4+ T cells from PBMCs. The origin of the receptors is a man aged 18 to 29 in good health. Some clones in this sample may be carry-over from other donors' samples. CDR3s include the opening cysteine and the closing phenylalanine or tryptophan. Fields, in order: CDR3 protein, CDR3 DNA, J gene, clone size, CDR3 length, V gene, D gene. The D gene is left open where the match is weak. Size tells how often a clone was seen (once, few, many) or the class of an expanded clone, and some rows leave it out.

CASRPLGGTTDTQYF,TGTGCCAGCAGACCCCTCGGCGGCACCACAGATACGCAGTATTTT,TRBJ2-3,-,15,TRBV6-5,-
CSVLDWGRDTEAFF,TGCTCTGTCCTGGATTGGGGGAGGGACACTGAAGCTTTCTTT,TRBJ1-1,-,14,TRBV7-9,-
CASSLGKGGRGLTGELFF,TGTGCCAGCAGCTTAGGCAAAGGTGGCAGGGGGCTGACCGGGGAGCTGTTTTTT,TRBJ2-2,few,18,TRBV11-2,TRBD1
CASSPDRLSGYTF,TGCGCCAGCAGCCCTGACCGTCTTTCGGGCTACACCTTC,TRBJ1-2,many,13,TRBV5-1,-
CASSPGGLAGGGASEQYF,TGTGCCAGCAGCCCGGGGGGACTAGCGGGAGGAGGGGCCTCCGAGCAGTACTTC,TRBJ2-7,-,18,TRBV5-4,TRBD2
CASSGWGQEQPQHF,TGTGCCAGTAGTGGGTGGGGCCAGGAACAGCCCCAGCATTTT,TRBJ1-5,-,14,TRBV19,-
CATRGVGEQYF,TGTGCCACCCGGGGGGTAGGTGAGCAGTACTTC,TRBJ2-7,-,11,TRBV6-5,TRBD2
CASSKEGGQPQHF,TGTGCCAGCAGCAAAGAGGGGGGTCAGCCCCAGCATTTT,TRBJ1-5,-,13,TRBV21-1,-
CASSQLSPPDTQYF,TGTGCCAGCTCACAACTAAGTCCACCAGATACGCAGTATTTT,TRBJ2-3,-,14,TRBV18,-
CASLSSGRGLEQYF,TGTGCCAGCCTCTCTAGCGGGAGGGGGCTCGAGCAGTACTTC,TRBJ2-7,-,14,TRBV6-1,TRBD2
CASSLEGTGVYEQYF,TGTGCCAGCAGCTTGGAGGGGACCGGAGTCTACGAGCAGTACTTC,TRBJ2-7,-,15,TRBV5-5,-
CASTERGNNEQFF,TGTGCCAGCACAGAGCGGGGGAACAATGAGCAGTTCTTC,TRBJ2-1,-,13,TRBV2,TRBD2
CASSRDLKDEQFF,TGTGCCAGCAGCCGGGACCTCAAGGATGAGCAGTTCTTC,TRBJ2-1,-,13,TRBV7-2,-
CSVSGRGGETQYF,TGCAGCGTTTCCGGACGCGGCGGGGAGACCCAGTACTTC,TRBJ2-5,-,13,TRBV29-1,-
CASSTGHHSGANVLTF,TGTGCCAGCAGCACGGGACACCACTCTGGGGCCAACGTCCTGACTTTC,TRBJ2-6,-,16,TRBV9,-
CASSLGFQGGETQYF,TGCGCCAGCAGCTTGGGGTTCCAGGGAGGAGAGACCCAGTACTTC,TRBJ2-5,-,15,TRBV5-1,-
CASSLRISLRRELSQETQYF,TGTGCCAGCAGCTTAAGGATCAGTCTGAGGCGGGAGCTATCCCAAGAGACCCAGTACTTC,TRBJ2-5,many,20,TRBV7-8,TRBD2
CASSRGLYTDSYGYTF,TGTGCCAGCAGCCGAGGACTCTATACTGACAGCTATGGCTACACCTTC,TRBJ1-2,-,16,TRBV5-5,-
CASSLVSQGYEQYF,TGTGCCAGCAGCTTAGTCTCTCAGGGCTACGAGCAGTACTTC,TRBJ2-7,-,14,TRBV7-2,-
CASKGAGGAGQYF,TGTGCCAGCAAGGGGGCAGGGGGCGCTGGGCAGTACTTC,TRBJ2-7,-,13,TRBV6-6,TRBD1
CSVGSRDRGRGAFF,TGCAGCGTGGGAAGCCGGGACAGGGGCCGGGGGGCTTTCTTT,TRBJ1-1,-,14,TRBV29-1,TRBD1
CASSPSQAGGHGTQYF,TGTGCCAGCAGCCCCTCACAAGCGGGAGGGCACGGTACGCAGTATTTT,TRBJ2-3,once,16,TRBV7-3,TRBD2
CASSEARETGTKFF,TGTGCCAGCAGTGAAGCGCGCGAGACAGGGACTAAGTTCTTC,TRBJ2-1,-,14,TRBV2,-
CASSLFSDGTYEQYF,TGTGCCAGCAGCTTGTTTTCCGATGGAACCTACGAGCAGTACTTC,TRBJ2-7,few,15,TRBV5-4,-
CASAGQAGYGYTF,TGCGCCAGCGCTGGACAGGCGGGCTATGGCTACACCTTC,TRBJ1-2,-,13,TRBV5-1,TRBD1
CASSPGLAPSDTQYF,TGTGCCAGCAGCCCGGGACTAGCGCCTTCCGATACGCAGTATTTT,TRBJ2-3,-,15,TRBV4-2,TRBD2
CASSFTGTTETQYF,TGTGCCAGCAGCTTCACCGGGACTACGGAGACCCAGTACTTC,TRBJ2-5,-,14,TRBV7-2,TRBD2
CASSFEGAAFF,TGTGCCAGCAGCTTCGAGGGGGCAGCTTTCTTT,TRBJ1-1,once,11,TRBV5-6,TRBD1
CASSLGGAAKNIQYF,TGTGCCAGCAGCTTAGGGGGTGCAGCCAAAAACATTCAGTACTTC,TRBJ2-4,once,15,TRBV5-4,-
CAISVGLGNRPGGTGELFF,TGTGCCATCAGTGTCGGGTTGGGTAACAGGCCTGGGGGCACCGGGGAGCTGTTTTTT,TRBJ2-2,-,19,TRBV10-3,-
CASKQGGGGDTEAFF,TGTGCCAGCAAACAGGGCGGGGGAGGAGACACTGAAGCTTTCTTT,TRBJ1-1,-,15,TRBV27,-
CASSPGQSTEAFF,TGTGCCAGCAGTCCAGGACAGTCAACTGAAGCTTTCTTT,TRBJ1-1,few,13,TRBV5-4,-
CASSDNPLREQFF,TGTGCCAGCAGTGATAATCCATTACGCGAGCAGTTCTTC,TRBJ2-1,-,13,TRBV6-1,-
CASSPRGGPGDTQYF,TGTGCCAGCTCACCAAGAGGGGGGCCCGGAGATACGCAGTATTTT,TRBJ2-3,-,15,TRBV18,-
CAISGASGIDNEQFF,TGTGCCATCAGTGGAGCTAGCGGGATCGACAATGAGCAGTTCTTC,TRBJ2-1,-,15,TRBV10-3,TRBD2
CASTSTSGGTEAFF,TGTGCCAGCACCTCAACCTCAGGGGGCACTGAAGCTTTCTTT,TRBJ1-1,-,14,TRBV2,TRBD1
CASSPGVYGYTF,TGTGCCAGCAGCCCGGGGGTCTATGGCTACACCTTC,TRBJ1-2,-,12,TRBV5-5,-
CASKTSGRTDTQYF,TGTGCCAGCAAAACTAGCGGGAGGACAGATACGCAGTATTTT,TRBJ2-3,-,14,TRBV27,TRBD2
CASSPQVGVSHEQFF,TGTGCCAGCAGCCCCCAAGTGGGAGTTTCCCATGAGCAGTTCTTC,TRBJ2-1,-,15,TRBV9,-
CASSLVRGNEQFF,TGTGCCAGCAGCTTGGTAAGAGGGAATGAGCAGTTCTTC,TRBJ2-1,few,13,TRBV5-6,-
CASRRTSGRGIQETQYF,TGTGCCAGTAGGAGGACTAGCGGGAGAGGTATCCAAGAGACCCAGTACTTC,TRBJ2-5,-,17,TRBV19,TRBD2
CASSTWRGTEGEKLFF,TGTGCCAGCAGCACCTGGCGGGGGACAGAGGGTGAAAAACTGTTTTTT,TRBJ1-4,-,16,TRBV7-9,TRBD1
CASSRNRGGNEQYF,TGTGCCAGCAGCAGAAACAGGGGAGGGAACGAGCAGTACTTC,TRBJ2-7,-,14,TRBV7-2,-
CASTPGDTNQPQHF,TGTGCCAGCACCCCGGGGGACACCAATCAGCCCCAGCATTTT,TRBJ1-5,-,14,TRBV2,-
CAGGLPYEQYF,TGTGCCGGGGGCCTCCCTTACGAGCAGTACTTC,TRBJ2-7,once,11,TRBV7-9,-
CASSGTGGVYDYGYTF,TGTGCCAGCAGCGGGACAGGGGGCGTATATGACTATGGCTACACCTTC,TRBJ1-2,few,16,TRBV5-4,TRBD1
CASSRTDGSNQPQHF,TGTGCCAGCAGTCGGACAGACGGTAGCAATCAGCCCCAGCATTTT,TRBJ1-5,-,15,TRBV6-6,-
CASSVDRNYGYTF,TGTGCCAGCAGCGTAGACAGGAACTATGGCTACACCTTC,TRBJ1-2,-,13,TRBV9,-
CASHGQGAGEQYF,TGTGCCAGTCACGGCCAGGGGGCGGGGGAGCAGTACTTC,TRBJ2-7,few,13,TRBV19,TRBD1
CAWSDLNHPGRRKNIQYF,TGTGCCTGGAGCGACCTGAATCATCCCGGACGCCGAAAAAACATTCAGTACTTC,TRBJ2-4,few,18,TRBV30,-
CASSLAPELVGYTF,TGTGCCAGCAGCTTAGCGCCGGAGCTAGTTGGCTACACCTTC,TRBJ1-2,-,14,TRBV7-2,-
CASSLTPAGFGYTF,TGTGCCAGCAGCTTAACGCCGGCAGGGTTTGGCTACACCTTC,TRBJ1-2,once,14,TRBV7-3,-
CATSRDPRWEGYNQPQHF,TGTGCCACCAGCAGAGATCCCCGGTGGGAGGGCTACAATCAGCCCCAGCATTTT,TRBJ1-5,-,18,TRBV15,-
CASSELVEVGTEIYGYTF,TGTGCCAGCAGTGAATTGGTAGAGGTAGGGACGGAGATCTATGGCTACACCTTC,TRBJ1-2,-,18,TRBV25-1,-